This T cell receptor beta chain was obtained from a study of technical replicates of blood from a handful of donors. The data were produced by immunoSEQ multiplex PCR, yet TCRdb's version contains in-frame clones alone and is incomplete. The data contain 15,000 to 20,000 clones, around 87% of them seen just once; the ten biggest clones take up roughly 12%. Looked up from germline, CDR1 is MRHNA and CDR2 is SNTAGT. The CDR3 is 12 residues long. V dropped 0 bases and J dropped 15; count of bases not matched to a gene: 4. The V call is TRBV6-4, the J call TRBJ2-1, with 8 bases lining up with TRBD1. The clonotype was recovered from a human donor in good health. The sequenced sample was PBMCs. CDR3 in amino acids: CASSDSGTGRFF. As DNA, the CDR3 is TGTGCCAGCAGTGACTCCGGGACAGGCAGGTTCTTC.